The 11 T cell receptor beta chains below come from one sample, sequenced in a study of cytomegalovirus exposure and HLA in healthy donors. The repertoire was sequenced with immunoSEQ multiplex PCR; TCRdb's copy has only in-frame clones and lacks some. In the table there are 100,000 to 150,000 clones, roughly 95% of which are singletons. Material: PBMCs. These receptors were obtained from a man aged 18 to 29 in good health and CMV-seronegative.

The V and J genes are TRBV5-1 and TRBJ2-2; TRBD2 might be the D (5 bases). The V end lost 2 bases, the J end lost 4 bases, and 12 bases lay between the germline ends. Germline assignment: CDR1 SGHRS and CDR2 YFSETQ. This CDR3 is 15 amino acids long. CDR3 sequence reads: CASSFLEGSTGELFF. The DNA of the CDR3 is TGCGCCAGCAGCTTTTTAGAGGGCAGCACCGGGGAGCTGTTTTTT.

This chain's CDR3 is CASSLNRGEGQPQHF. CDR3 bases: TGTGCCAGCAGCTTAAACAGGGGGGAGGGTCAGCCCCAGCATTTT. J is TRBJ1-5 and V is TRBV7-9; 8 positions agree with TRBD1. The germline V gene encodes CDR1 SEHNR and CDR2 FQNEAQ (reference sequence). The V gene end was trimmed by 2 bases and the J gene end by 6 bases; junction bases not matched to a gene: 6. The CDR3 is made up of 15 amino acids.

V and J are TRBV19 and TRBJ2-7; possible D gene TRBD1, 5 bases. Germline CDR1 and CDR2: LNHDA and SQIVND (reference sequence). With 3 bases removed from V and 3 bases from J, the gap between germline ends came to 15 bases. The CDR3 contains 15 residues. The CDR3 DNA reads TGTGCCAGTAGTATTCTCACAGGACCCAACTACGAGCAGTACTTC. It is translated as CASSILTGPNYEQYF.

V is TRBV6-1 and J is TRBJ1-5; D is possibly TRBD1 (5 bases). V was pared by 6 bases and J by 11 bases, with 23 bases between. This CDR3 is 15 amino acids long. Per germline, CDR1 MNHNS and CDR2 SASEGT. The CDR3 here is CASRDMGQASEAQHF. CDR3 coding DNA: TGTGCCAGCAGGGATATGGGGCAGGCTTCGGAAGCCCAGCATTTT.

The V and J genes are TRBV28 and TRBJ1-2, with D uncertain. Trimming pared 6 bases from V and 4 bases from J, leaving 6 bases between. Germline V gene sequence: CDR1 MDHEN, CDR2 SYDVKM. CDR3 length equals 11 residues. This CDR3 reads CASRGPYGYTF. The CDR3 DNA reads TGTGCCAGCAGGGGCCCCTATGGCTACACCTTC.

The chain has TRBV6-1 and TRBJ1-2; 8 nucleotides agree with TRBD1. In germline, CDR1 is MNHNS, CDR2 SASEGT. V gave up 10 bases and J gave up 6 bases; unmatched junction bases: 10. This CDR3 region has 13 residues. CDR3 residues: CATYTATGDGYTF. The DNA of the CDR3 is TGTGCCACGTACACCGCGACAGGGGATGGCTACACCTTC.

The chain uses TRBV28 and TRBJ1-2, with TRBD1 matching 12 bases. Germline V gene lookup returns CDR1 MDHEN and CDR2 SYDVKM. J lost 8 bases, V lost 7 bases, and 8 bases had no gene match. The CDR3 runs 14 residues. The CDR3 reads CASMRDRGPGGYTF. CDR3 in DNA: TGTGCCAGCATGAGGGACAGGGGGCCTGGCGGCTACACCTTC.

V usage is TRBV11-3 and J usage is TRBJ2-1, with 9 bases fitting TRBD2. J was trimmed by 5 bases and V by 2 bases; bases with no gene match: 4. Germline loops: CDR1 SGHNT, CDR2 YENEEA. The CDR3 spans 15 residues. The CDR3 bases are TGTGCCAGCAGCTTACGGACTAGCGTAAACAATGAGCAGTTCTTC. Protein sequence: CASSLRTSVNNEQFF. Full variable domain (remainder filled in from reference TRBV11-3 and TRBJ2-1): EAGVVQSPRYKIIEKKQPVAFWCNPISGHNTLYWYLQNLGQGPELLIRYENEEAVDDSQLPKDRFSAERLKGVDSTLKIQPAELGDSAVYLCASSLRTSVNNEQFFGPGTRLTVL.

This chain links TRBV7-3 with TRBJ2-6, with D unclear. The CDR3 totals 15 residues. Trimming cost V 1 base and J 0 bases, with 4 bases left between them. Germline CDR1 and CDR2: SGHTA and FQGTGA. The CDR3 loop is CASSLSLSGANVLTF. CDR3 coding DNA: TGTGCCAGCAGCTTAAGTCTCTCTGGGGCCAACGTCCTGACTTTC.

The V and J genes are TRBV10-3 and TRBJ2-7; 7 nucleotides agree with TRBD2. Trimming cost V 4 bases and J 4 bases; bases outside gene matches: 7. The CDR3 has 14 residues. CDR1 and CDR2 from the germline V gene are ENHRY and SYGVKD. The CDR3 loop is CAISGPSGLYEQYF. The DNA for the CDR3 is TGTGCCATCAGTGGACCTAGCGGCCTATACGAGCAGTACTTC.

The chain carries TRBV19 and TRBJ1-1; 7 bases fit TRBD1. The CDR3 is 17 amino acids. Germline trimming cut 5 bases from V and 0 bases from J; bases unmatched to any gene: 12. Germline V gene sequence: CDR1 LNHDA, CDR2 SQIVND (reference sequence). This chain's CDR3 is CASSHFSWDRLNTEAFF. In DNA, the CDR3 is TGTGCCAGTAGTCACTTCAGCTGGGACAGATTGAACACTGAAGCTTTCTTT.